This entry describes one TCR beta chain. Antigen: not known. This record belongs to a study of response to subunit inactivated influenza vaccine. Whole-study findings and limits: That few new T cells are recruited by each seasonal influenza vaccination was the authors' suggestion.

The CDR3 consists of 15 residues. V was shortened by 4 bases and J by 7 bases, with 20 bases between the two germline ends. Germline CDR1 and CDR2: SGHDN and FVKESK. TCRdb processed the RT-PCR reads anew with MiXCR; each CDR3 protein has one entry. The table lists around 650,000 distinct CDR3 sequences, approximately 15% of them singletons. This receptor was identified in a man aged 50 to 60 who received an inactivated influenza vaccine. The sample here was PBMCs from blood, taken roughly 12 days after vaccination. This sequence joins TRBV14 and TRBJ2-7, with D maybe TRBD2 (5 bases). CDR3 DNA: TGTGCCAGCAGCCCGATCATACGGGGTTCGGAGGAGCAGTACTTC. Residues: CASSPIIRGSEEQYF.